Shown below are 28 T cell receptor beta chains from a single sample sequenced in a study of cytomegalovirus exposure and HLA in healthy donors. The PCR made use of 60 Vbeta and 13 Jbeta primers. Generated by immunoSEQ multiplex PCR, the TCRdb table keeps only in-frame clones and is missing some. The sample shows 160,000 or so clones, 77% of them seen only once. Sequenced input: PBMCs. The receptors were gathered from a young man in good health and CMV-seropositive.

This chain joins TRBV19 and TRBJ2-7; TRBD2 matches at 10 bases. Per germline, CDR1 LNHDA and CDR2 SQIVND (reference sequence). Trimming at V came to 4 bases and at J to 2 bases, leaving 5 bases not matched to a gene. This CDR3 spans 15 amino acids. CDR3 coding DNA: TGTGCCAGTAGTAAAGGGACTAGCGACACCTACGAGCAGTACTTC. Protein: CASSKGTSDTYEQYF. Filled out from reference TRBV19 and TRBJ2-7, the complete variable domain reads DGGITQSPKYLFRKEGQNVTLSCEQNLNHDAMYWYRQDPGQGLRLIYYSQIVNDFQKGDIAEGYSVSREKKESFPLTVTSAQKNPTAFYLCASSKGTSDTYEQYFGPGTRLTVT.

V and J are TRBV28 and TRBJ2-2; no reliable D call. Trimming removed 4 bases at V and 1 base at J, with 7 bases between. This CDR3 spans 14 amino acids. CDR1 is MDHEN, CDR2 SYDVKM, per germline. The CDR3 region has the DNA TGTGCCAGCAGTTCTCCAGGGAACACCGGGGAGCTGTTTTTT. Protein sequence: CASSSPGNTGELFF.

This sequence joins TRBV5-1 and TRBJ1-1; D is possibly TRBD1 (6 bases). The germline gives CDR1 SGHRS, CDR2 YFSETQ. The CDR3 covers 15 residues. With 2 bases removed from V and 2 bases from J, the gap between germline ends came to 13 bases. The CDR3 nucleotides read TGCGCCAGCAGCTTACGGCGGACAGTTAACACTGAAGCTTTCTTT. This codes for CASSLRRTVNTEAFF. Using reference TRBV5-1 and TRBJ1-1 for the parts outside the CDR3, the full variable domain is KAGVTQTPRYLIKTRGQQVTLSCSPISGHRSVSWYQQTPGQGLQFLFEYFSETQRNKGNFPGRFSGRQFSNSRSEMNVSTLELGDSALYLCASSLRRTVNTEAFFGQGTRLTVV.

The chain links TRBV27 to TRBJ2-7; 12 bases fit TRBD1. The CDR3 is made up of 14 amino acids. Looked up from germline, CDR1 is MNHEY and CDR2 is SMNVEV (reference sequence). With 5 bases clipped from V and 4 bases from J, the junction kept 3 bases outside the gene matches. The CDR3 loop reads CASSTGQGAYEQYF. For the CDR3, the DNA is TGTGCCAGCAGTACGGGACAGGGGGCTTACGAGCAGTACTTC.

This sequence joins TRBV6-5 and TRBJ2-2; D may be TRBD1 (7 bases). CDR3 length: 16 amino acids. Germline CDR1 reads MNHEY; CDR2 reads SVGAGI. V lost 0 bases to trimming and J lost 1 base, with 9 bases between them. Here the CDR3 reads CASSYSRGENTGELFF. In DNA form, the CDR3 reads TGTGCCAGCAGTTACTCCAGGGGGGAGAACACCGGGGAGCTGTTTTTT.

The genes are TRBV5-6 and TRBJ2-2, with a tentative D call TRBD1 (5 bases). Trimming took off 0 bases at V and 4 bases at J, with 13 bases between the two ends. The CDR3 is made up of 16 amino acids. Germline assignment: CDR1 SGHDT and CDR2 YYEEEE. In nucleotides, the CDR3 is TGTGCCAGCAGCTTGGCCGTACAGGAATCCACCGGGGAGCTGTTTTTT. Translating it yields CASSLAVQESTGELFF.

About this clone: The identical CDR3 is also encoded by other nucleotide sequences in the sample. V and J are TRBV30 and TRBJ2-7, with D possibly matching TRBD1 (6 bases). The CDR3 consists of 12 residues. The V gene's germline CDR1 is GTSNPN and CDR2 SVGIG (reference sequence). The germline V and J ends were trimmed by 0 bases and 4 bases, with 7 bases remaining between them. The CDR3 bases are TGTGCCTGGAGTGTACAGGGATACGAGCAGTACTTC. Its protein product is CAWSVQGYEQYF.

This chain connects TRBV7-6 to TRBJ1-1; the D gene is possibly TRBD1 (5 bases). There are 15 residues in the CDR3. Germline CDR1 reads SGHVS; CDR2 reads FNYEAQ. Trimming cost V 0 bases and J 1 base, with 9 bases left between them. The CDR3 sequence is CASSLAGGTNTEAFF. The CDR3 bases are TGTGCCAGCAGCTTAGCCGGGGGGACGAACACTGAAGCTTTCTTT.

V and J are TRBV27 and TRBJ2-3; 7 bases align to TRBD2. This CDR3 is 14 amino acids long. Germline CDR1 is MNHEY and CDR2 is SMNVEV (reference sequence). V lost 5 bases to trimming and J lost 4 bases; unmatched junction nucleotides: 6. CDR3 region: CASSIRLAPDTQYF. The DNA of the CDR3 is TGTGCCAGCAGTATCAGACTAGCCCCAGATACGCAGTATTTT.

This clone was seen a handful of times. The J gene is TRBJ1-6, the V gene TRBV7-6, with 7 bases aligning to TRBD1. Germline CDR1 is SGHVS and CDR2 is FNYEAQ. J was trimmed by 0 bases and V by 5 bases; bases with no gene match: 7. This CDR3 spans 17 amino acids. This CDR3 is CASSARQGPSYNSPLHF. The CDR3 bases are TGTGCCAGCAGCGCTAGACAGGGTCCCTCCTATAATTCACCCCTCCACTTT.

V is TRBV4-1 and J is TRBJ2-7; D is undetermined. Per germline, CDR1 MGHRA and CDR2 YSYEKL. CDR3 size: 14 residues. Between the trimmed V and J ends, which lost 1 base and 2 bases, there was a span of 9 bases. The CDR3 sequence: CASSQVAVPYEQYF. The CDR3, as DNA: TGCGCCAGCAGCCAAGTGGCGGTACCCTACGAGCAGTACTTC.

The chain carries TRBV5-6 and TRBJ2-7; 8 positions match TRBD2. The germline gives CDR1 SGHDT, CDR2 YYEEEE. The CDR3 length is 16 residues. V lost 1 base to trimming and J lost 4 bases; unmatched junction nucleotides: 10. The CDR3 DNA reads TGTGCCAGCAGCTTGCGGTGGTCCGGGGGGGCTTACGAGCAGTACTTC. Translating gives CASSLRWSGGAYEQYF.

The chain carries TRBV7-3 and TRBJ2-7, with TRBD1 matching 7 bases. The germline V gene has CDR1 SGHTA and CDR2 FQGTGA. Losses at the gene ends were 5 bases for V and 5 bases for J; bases not matched to a gene: 6. This CDR3 is built from 13 residues. The CDR3 is CASSLDRAHEQYF. DNA of the CDR3: TGTGCCAGCAGCCTTGACAGGGCCCACGAGCAGTACTTC.

The chain joins TRBV28 to TRBJ2-7, with 11 positions matching TRBD2. The germline CDR1 and CDR2 sequences are MDHEN and SYDVKM. The CDR3 spans 15 residues. The trim removed 5 bases at V and 2 bases at J, leaving 5 bases unmatched. The CDR3 loop reads CASSPSSGGPYEQYF. The CDR3 nucleotides are TGTGCCAGCAGTCCCTCTAGCGGGGGGCCCTACGAGCAGTACTTC.

The chain couples TRBV4-2 to TRBJ2-7; TRBD2 matches at 9 bases. The V segment lost 3 bases and the J segment 5 bases; nucleotides outside the gene matches: 8. The CDR3 is 15 amino acids. Germline V lookup: CDR1 LGHNA, CDR2 YNFKEQ. This CDR3 is CASSQGESGGHEQYF. In DNA, the CDR3 is TGTGCCAGCAGCCAGGGGGAGAGCGGGGGGCACGAGCAGTACTTC.

The J gene is TRBJ2-5, the V gene TRBV30, with D perhaps TRBD2 (6 bases). The J call may not be correct, given that the DNA end is closer to TRBJ2-7. Germline V gene lookup returns CDR1 GTSNPN and CDR2 SVGIG (reference sequence). CDR3 length equals 10 residues. The CDR3 here is CAAGLYEQYF. CDR3 nucleotide sequence: TGTGCGGCGGGGCTCTACGAGCAGTACTTC.

The V call is TRBV7-2, the J call TRBJ2-7; D remains unclear. The CDR3 is made up of 14 amino acids. Germline values: CDR1 SGHTA, CDR2 FQGNSA. Trimming shortened V by 5 bases and J by 6 bases, and 17 bases separated the two germline ends. CDR3 sequence reads: CASSLEGQAGEQYF. The CDR3 DNA follows: TGTGCCAGCAGCCTTGAAGGTCAGGCCGGCGAGCAGTACTTC.

J is TRBJ2-1 and V is TRBV7-9; the D is unclear. Germline CDR1 and CDR2: SEHNR and FQNEAQ (reference sequence). V lost 0 bases and J lost 9, with 6 bases in between. The CDR3 length is 12 residues. The CDR3, as DNA: TGTGCCAGCAGCTTAGCGGGCACTGAGCAGTTCTTC. Amino acid sequence: CASSLAGTEQFF.

The chain carries TRBV7-9 and TRBJ2-7, with TRBD1 matching over 9 bases. Germline CDR1 SEHNR, CDR2 FQNEAQ (reference sequence). CDR3 size: 15 residues. The ends lost 5 bases at V and 5 bases at J; junction bases unmatched: 10. CDR3 sequence (DNA): TGTGCCAGCAGCCCCCGGGACAGGGAATCCCACGAGCAGTACTTC. It yields the protein CASSPRDRESHEQYF.

The chain carries TRBV6-5 and TRBJ1-2; 7 positions match TRBD1. V lost 0 bases, J lost 6 bases, and 4 bases stayed unmatched. The CDR3 loop spans 14 amino acids. Germline-derived CDR1 and CDR2 are MNHEY and SVGAGI. CDR3 protein: CASSYSVGGNGYTF. Written as DNA, the CDR3 is TGTGCCAGCAGTTACTCCGTAGGGGGCAATGGCTACACCTTC.

The CDR3 DNA sequence: TGTGCCAGCAGCTTAGTACAGGGGTCCGCAAGTGGTGAAAAACTGTTTTTT. This translates into CASSLVQGSASGEKLFF. The rearrangement joins TRBV7-9 to TRBJ1-4; 7 bases match TRBD1. The CDR3 contains 17 residues. V lost 1 base to trimming and J lost 7 bases; unmatched junction nucleotides: 12. CDR1 is SEHNR, CDR2 FQNEAQ, per germline (reference sequence).

The chain couples TRBV10-2 to TRBJ2-7; D may be TRBD1 (6 bases). V gave up 5 bases and J gave up 0 bases, with 8 bases separating them. Germline CDR1 is WSHSY and CDR2 is SAAADI. CDR3 length: 13 amino acids. CDR3: CASSPGHSYEQYF. The CDR3 nucleotides read TGCGCCAGCAGTCCGGGACACTCCTACGAGCAGTACTTC.

This chain joins TRBV2 and TRBJ2-7; D is uncertain. The V and J ends lost 7 bases and 0 bases respectively, with 10 bases between them. Germline V gives CDR1 SNHLY, CDR2 FYNNEI. The CDR3 is 13 amino acids. As DNA, the CDR3 is TGTGCCAGCAATGACGCTATCTCCTACGAGCAGTACTTC. It translates to CASNDAISYEQYF.

The J gene is TRBJ1-5, the V gene TRBV2; a possible D gene is TRBD1 (5 bases). CDR3 size: 14 residues. Looked up from germline, CDR1 is SNHLY and CDR2 is FYNNEI. Trimming took off 8 bases at V and 1 base at J, with 12 bases between the two ends. The CDR3 region is CASGARGSNQPQHF. In DNA, the CDR3 is TGTGCCAGCGGGGCCCGAGGAAGCAATCAGCCCCAGCATTTT.

This clone was seen a few times. V gene TRBV4-1 combines with J gene TRBJ1-1; 9 bases fit TRBD1. Per the germline V gene, CDR1 is MGHRA and CDR2 is YSYEKL. J was trimmed by 0 bases and V by 1 base; bases with no gene match: 6. The CDR3 is made up of 17 amino acids. The CDR3, as DNA: TGCGCCAGCAGCCAAGTTTGGACAGGGGACATGAACACTGAAGCTTTCTTT. It is translated as CASSQVWTGDMNTEAFF.

The V call is TRBV5-4, the J call TRBJ2-1; no reliable D call. Trimming stripped 2 bases from V and 7 bases from J, with 7 bases between. The CDR3 is 12 amino acids. Per germline, CDR1 SGHNT and CDR2 YYREEE (reference sequence). CDR3 protein: CASSLDSNEQFF. The DNA of the CDR3 is TGTGCCAGCAGCTTAGACTCGAATGAGCAGTTCTTC. Using reference TRBV5-4 and TRBJ2-1 for the parts outside the CDR3, the full variable domain is ETGVTQSPTHLIKTRGQQVTLRCSSQSGHNTVSWYQQALGQGPQFIFQYYREEENGRGNFPPRFSGLQFPNYSSELNVNALELDDSALYLCASSLDSNEQFFGPGTRLTVL.

The CDR3 protein is CASSWRSGSGNTIYF. The CDR3 bases are TGTGCCAGCAGCTGGCGGAGCGGCTCTGGAAACACCATATATTTT. This chain uses TRBV7-9 with TRBJ1-3; D unresolved. Germline CDR1 SEHNR, CDR2 FQNEAQ (reference sequence). The V end was cut by 4 bases, the J end by 0 bases, with 10 bases between. This CDR3 contains 15 residues. The variable domain in full, with the rest retrieved from reference TRBV7-9 and TRBJ1-3, is DTGVSQNPRHKITKRGQNVTFRCDPISEHNRLYWYRQTLGQGPEFLTYFQNEAQLEKSRLLSDRFSAERPKGSFSTLEIQRTEQGDSAMYLCASSWRSGSGNTIYFGEGSWLTVV.

This chain uses TRBV30 with TRBJ1-1; possible D gene TRBD1, 6 bases. CDR3 size: 13 residues. V was clipped by 6 bases and J by 5 bases, with 16 bases between them. CDR1 and CDR2 (germline): GTSNPN, SVGIG (reference sequence). CDR3 nucleotides: TGTGCCTGTAACCAGGGGAGAGGGACTGAAGCTTTCTTT. This encodes CACNQGRGTEAFF.